This passage covers 18 T cell receptor beta chains from one sample sequenced in a study of blood T cell repertoires in COVID-19. The method was immunoSEQ multiplex PCR; TCRdb's version includes in-frame clones alone and lacks a portion of them. This sample has around 130,000 clones, with about four fifths found just once. The specimen was PBMCs or T cells enriched from blood (not recorded which). All receptors derive from a man aged 25 to 45 who had recovered from COVID-19.

The chain joins TRBV25-1 to TRBJ2-5; TRBD1 might be the D (7 bases). Germline CDR1 and CDR2: MGHDK and SYGVNS. The V end was cut by 7 bases, the J end by 1 base, with 10 bases between. The CDR3 is 13 residues long. CDR3: CASTRGVQETQYF. In DNA form, the CDR3 reads TGTGCCAGCACCAGGGGGGTCCAAGAGACCCAGTACTTC.

The rearrangement uses TRBV4-1 and TRBJ2-1, with 11 bases matching TRBD2. Trimming at V came to 5 bases and at J to 0 bases, leaving 15 bases not matched to a gene. From germline, CDR1 is MGHRA and CDR2 YSYEKL. This CDR3 comprises 20 residues. CDR3 DNA sequence: TGCGCCAGCAGCGAGGCCGTCGGGACTAGCGGCCCACACTCCTACAATGAGCAGTTCTTC. Protein sequence: CASSEAVGTSGPHSYNEQFF.

This clone has only one observation. CDR3 sequence: CASSETSYEQYV. CDR3 nucleotides: TGTGCCAGCAGTGAAACGAGCTACGAGCAGTACGTC. This rearrangement joins TRBV2 to TRBJ2-7; D not resolved. The V end lost 2 bases, the J end lost 3 bases, and 5 bases lay between the germline ends. Looked up from germline, CDR1 is SNHLY and CDR2 is FYNNEI. The CDR3 is made up of 12 amino acids.

The chain has TRBV29-1 and TRBJ2-7; tentatively, D is TRBD1 (6 bases). This CDR3 has 13 amino acids. Germline V gives CDR1 SQVTM, CDR2 ANQGSEA. Trimming cost V 2 bases and J 3 bases, with 11 bases left between them. CDR3 in amino acids: CSVERDTSYEQYF. The CDR3 coding sequence is TGCAGCGTTGAACGGGACACGAGCTACGAGCAGTACTTC.

This clone was counted once. DNA of the CDR3: TGTGCCAGCAGTGAAGGACAGGGTGGAGTTCGAGGTCAGCCCCAGCATTTT. Translated, it gives CASSEGQGGVRGQPQHF. The V gene is TRBV6-1, the J gene TRBJ1-5; 7 positions match TRBD1. CDR1 and CDR2 from the germline V gene are MNHNS and SASEGT. V lost 1 base to trimming and J lost 6 bases; unmatched junction nucleotides: 12. There are 17 residues in the CDR3.

This sequence joins TRBV5-1 and TRBJ2-1; tentatively, D is TRBD1 (5 bases). V was trimmed by 8 bases and J by 5 bases, leaving 17 bases between them. The CDR3 consists of 14 residues. Germline-derived CDR1 and CDR2 are SGHRS and YFSETQ. In DNA, the CDR3 is TGCGCCAGTCGCCAGGGTCGGGTCCACAATGAGCAGTTCTTC. The encoded protein is CASRQGRVHNEQFF.

The V call is TRBV12-5, the J call TRBJ2-3; weak D call: TRBD2 (5 bases). The V end was cut by 1 base, the J end by 0 bases, with 5 bases between. The CDR3 spans 14 residues. CDR1 LGHNT and CDR2 FRNRAP come from the germline V gene. The DNA for the CDR3 is TGTGCTAGTGGTTTGGGGAGGAGCACAGATACGCAGTATTTT. This sequence encodes CASGLGRSTDTQYF.

The V gene is TRBV4-1, the J gene TRBJ2-3, with 10 bases lining up with TRBD1. The CDR3 has 15 amino acids. V shed 3 bases, J shed 2 bases, and the junction held 2 bases outside the gene matches. The germline gives CDR1 MGHRA, CDR2 YSYEKL. Here the CDR3 reads CASSQGQGTTDTQYF. For the CDR3, the DNA is TGCGCCAGCAGCCAGGGACAGGGGACCACAGATACGCAGTATTTT.

V usage is TRBV27 and J usage is TRBJ2-1; TRBD1 is a possible D gene (6 bases). Germline lookup yields CDR1 MNHEY and CDR2 SMNVEV (reference sequence). The CDR3 is made up of 14 amino acids. V lost 2 bases and J lost 6, with 11 bases in between. Here the CDR3 reads CASSLQTGSNEQFF. The CDR3 DNA sequence: TGTGCCAGCAGTTTACAAACAGGGAGCAATGAGCAGTTCTTC.

The genes are TRBV5-1 and TRBJ1-2; 8 bases line up with TRBD1. Looked up from germline, CDR1 is SGHRS and CDR2 is YFSETQ. The V segment lost 4 bases and the J segment 4 bases; nucleotides outside the gene matches: 9. The CDR3 length is 15 residues. The chain's CDR3 is CASSKFTGQGYGYTF. As DNA, the CDR3 is TGCGCCAGCAGCAAATTCACCGGACAGGGCTATGGCTACACCTTC.

This chain joins TRBV29-1 and TRBJ1-2; D not resolved. V was cut by 6 bases and J by 6 bases, with 23 bases left in between. The length of the CDR3 is 15 residues. The V gene's germline CDR1 is SQVTM and CDR2 ANQGSEA. The CDR3 DNA follows: TGCAGCGTCATTAGGTTAGAGGGTTTGAGGGATGGCTACACCTTC. Translating gives CSVIRLEGLRDGYTF.

The chain uses TRBV5-1 and TRBJ2-3, with D possibly matching TRBD2 (6 bases). This CDR3 comprises 15 residues. The V gene's germline CDR1 is SGHRS and CDR2 YFSETQ. V lost 0 bases and J lost 5, with 13 bases in between. The CDR3: CASSLGQVEGDTQYF. The CDR3 coding sequence is TGCGCCAGCAGCTTGGGTCAGGTGGAGGGAGATACGCAGTATTTT.

This chain links TRBV18 with TRBJ2-1; TRBD1 aligns across 11 bases. The CDR3 loop spans 15 amino acids. Trimming cost V 4 bases and J 7 bases; bases outside gene matches: 6. CDR1 and CDR2 (germline): KGHSH, LQKENI. The CDR3 DNA follows: TGTGCCAGCTCACTCGGGGACAGGGGGATTAATGAGCAGTTCTTC. Its protein product is CASSLGDRGINEQFF. The whole variable domain, remainder taken from reference TRBV18 and TRBJ2-1, is NAGVMQNPRHLVRRRGQEARLRCSPMKGHSHVYWYRQLPEEGLKFMVYLQKENIIDESGMPKERFSAEFPKEGPSILRIQQVVRGDSAAYFCASSLGDRGINEQFFGPGTRLTVL.

V usage is TRBV7-9 and J usage is TRBJ2-3; 7 positions agree with TRBD2. The V and J ends lost 5 bases and 2 bases, in that order; junction bases with no gene match: 4. The germline CDR1 and CDR2 sequences are SEHNR and FQNEAQ (reference sequence). The CDR3 totals 14 residues. The CDR3 is CASSPGTNTDTQYF. CDR3 DNA sequence: TGTGCCAGCAGCCCCGGGACTAACACAGATACGCAGTATTTT.

V is TRBV19 and J is TRBJ2-1, with a tentative D call TRBD2 (6 bases). The V end lost 1 base, the J end lost 4 bases, and 11 bases lay between the germline ends. Germline-derived CDR1 and CDR2 are LNHDA and SQIVND (reference sequence). The CDR3 totals 15 residues. CDR3 loop: CASSIVSGLYNEQFF. CDR3 nucleotide sequence: TGTGCCAGTAGTATAGTTAGCGGATTGTACAATGAGCAGTTCTTC.

V gene TRBV30 combines with J gene TRBJ1-4; 10 bases are a match to TRBD1. The CDR3 length is 17 residues. CDR1 and CDR2 (germline): GTSNPN, SVGIG (reference sequence). Trimming at V came to 3 bases and at J to 8 bases, leaving 15 bases not matched to a gene. CDR3 loop: CAWSPGKYGQGVEKLFF. CDR3 DNA: TGTGCCTGGAGCCCAGGCAAATATGGACAGGGGGTGGAAAAACTGTTTTTT.

V is TRBV30 and J is TRBJ2-5; 8 bases fit TRBD1. The junction had 4 bases not matched to a gene; V was cut back by 4 bases and J by 3 bases. This CDR3 has 13 amino acids. In germline, CDR1 is GTSNPN, CDR2 SVGIG (reference sequence). The CDR3 nucleotides read TGTGCCTGGACAGGGGGCTGGGAAGAGACCCAGTACTTC. It codes for CAWTGGWEETQYF.

This clone is a singleton in its sample. The chain joins TRBV15 to TRBJ1-2, with TRBD1 identical over 10 bases. The CDR3 is 17 residues long. J lost 4 bases, V lost 5 bases, and 13 bases had no gene match. The germline gives CDR1 LNHNV, CDR2 YYDKDF (reference sequence). As DNA, the CDR3 is TGTGCCACCAGCCCAACACCCGGGACAGGGGCCTCCTATGGCTACACCTTC. Its protein product is CATSPTPGTGASYGYTF.